This T cell receptor beta chain was observed in a study of cytomegalovirus exposure and HLA in healthy donors. PCR amplification relied on 60 Vbeta primers (plus 13 Jbeta primers). Using immunoSEQ multiplex PCR, the repertoire was profiled, and TCRdb retains in-frame clones only, with some absent. The sample contains about 170,000 clones, around 80% of which appear only once. Study-wide results and limits: In a later analysis, TCR association rates varied by HLA locus: DRB1 most, HLA-C fewest. What TCR beta sequences reportedly achieved was accurate prediction of HLA-A and HLA-B alleles in most subjects.

With respect to this clone: What it binds is not known.

Sequenced input: PBMCs. The origin of this receptor is a woman aged 50 to 60 in good health and CMV-seropositive.

The DNA for the CDR3 is TGTGCCAGCAGCCTTCTAGGGAGCGGGGACATTCAGTACTTC. Translation gives CASSLLGSGDIQYF. The V gene is TRBV7-9, the J gene TRBJ2-4; TRBD2 matches 7 bases. Germline CDR1 reads SEHNR; CDR2 reads FQNEAQ (reference sequence). The CDR3 runs 14 residues. J gave up 8 bases and V 5 bases, and 9 bases lay outside the gene matches.